This T cell receptor beta chain was identified in a study of blood T cell repertoires in COVID-19. Study-wide background: T cells, B-cell-depleted T cells, or PBMCs supplied cDNA or gDNA.

Trimming removed 8 bases at V and 3 bases at J, with 9 bases between. Germline V gives CDR1 SQVTM, CDR2 ANQGSEA. This CDR3 has 11 amino acids. Seattle patients were enrolled while actively infected and followed longitudinally. Original handling: Cell counts per sample came from amplifying reference gene primers. Produced via immunoSEQ multiplex PCR; TCRdb's table is partial and in-frame only. That table gives V, J and clone size, and the DNA gave D and trimming. This sample has fewer than 200,000 clones, with roughly 76% found just once. V usage is TRBV29-1 and J usage is TRBJ2-3; D gene unclear. The source of this sequence is a woman older than 75 with COVID-19, enrolled during active disease. Sequencing was carried out using peripheral blood. CDR3 nucleotide sequence: TGCAGCACCACATCTACAGATACGCAGTATTTT. Amino acids: CSTTSTDTQYF.